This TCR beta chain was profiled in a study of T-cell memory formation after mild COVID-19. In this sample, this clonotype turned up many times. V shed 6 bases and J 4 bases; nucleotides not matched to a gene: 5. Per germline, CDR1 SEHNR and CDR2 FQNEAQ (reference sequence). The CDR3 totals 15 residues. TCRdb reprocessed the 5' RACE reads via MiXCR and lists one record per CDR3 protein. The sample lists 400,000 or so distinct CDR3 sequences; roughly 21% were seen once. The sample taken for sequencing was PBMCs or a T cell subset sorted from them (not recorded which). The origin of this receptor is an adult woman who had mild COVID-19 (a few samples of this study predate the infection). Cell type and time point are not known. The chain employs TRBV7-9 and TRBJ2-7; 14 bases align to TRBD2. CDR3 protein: CASRPGLAGDYEQYF. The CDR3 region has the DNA TGTGCCAGCAGGCCGGGACTAGCGGGAGATTACGAGCAGTACTTC. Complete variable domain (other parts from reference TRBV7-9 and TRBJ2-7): DTGVSQNPRHKITKRGQNVTFRCDPISEHNRLYWYRQTLGQGPEFLTYFQNEAQLEKSRLLSDRFSAERPKGSFSTLEIQRTEQGDSAMYLCASRPGLAGDYEQYFGPGTRLTVT.